The 29 T cell receptor beta chains reported below all come from one sample, sequenced in a study of blood T cells in healthy people across ages. Primers used in a second PCR of roughly 6 to 12 cycles were a sample-barcoded 5' primer and a J-beta primer mix. TCRdb itself ran the 5' RACE reads through MiXCR, one entry per CDR3 protein. This sample has 700,000 to 950,000 distinct CDR3 sequences, with roughly 44% found just once. Input material: blood. These receptors were obtained from an older woman in good health.

CDR3 sequence: CASSPHLVPKNNEQFF. CDR3 sequence (DNA): TGTGCCAGCAGTCCCCACCTAGTCCCAAAAAACAATGAGCAGTTCTTC. V is TRBV9 and J is TRBJ2-1; D not certain. The germline CDR1 and CDR2 sequences are SGDLS and YYNGEE. V lost 5 bases to trimming and J lost 5 bases, with 20 bases between them. CDR3 length equals 16 residues. Complete variable domain (other parts from reference TRBV9 and TRBJ2-1): DSGVTQTPKHLITATGQRVTLRCSPRSGDLSVYWYQQSLDQGLQFLIQYYNGEERAKGNILERFSAQQFPDLHSELNLSSLELGDSALYFCASSPHLVPKNNEQFFGPGTRLTVL.

This clonotype was detected a few times. V is TRBV6-6 and J is TRBJ1-2; 7 nucleotides line up with TRBD1. The CDR3 length is 14 residues. Per the germline V gene, CDR1 is MNHNY and CDR2 is SVGAGI (reference sequence). After removal of 2 bases from V and 8 bases from J, the junction contained 8 bases not matched to a gene. The DNA of the CDR3 is TGTGCCAGCAGTTACGGGGAGGGGGCTGACGGCTACACCTTC. Translated: CASSYGEGADGYTF.

This clonotype was seen a few times. The chain combines TRBV20-1 with TRBJ2-1, with 9 bases lining up with TRBD1. The CDR3 spans 15 residues. After removal of 4 bases from V and 6 bases from J, the junction contained 10 bases not matched to a gene. Per germline, CDR1 DFQATT and CDR2 SNEGSKA (reference sequence). The CDR3 region has the DNA TGCAGTGCTACCTCCGGGACAGGGTTAGCCAATGAGCAGTTCTTC. As protein: CSATSGTGLANEQFF.

This clonotype was counted a few times. This chain's CDR3 is CSADGLAGDYEQYF. As DNA, the CDR3 is TGCAGTGCTGATGGACTAGCGGGAGATTACGAGCAGTACTTC. The gene calls are TRBV20-1 and TRBJ2-7, with 13 bases fitting TRBD2. The germline V gene encodes CDR1 DFQATT and CDR2 SNEGSKA (reference sequence). J lost 4 bases, V lost 5 bases, and 5 bases had no gene match. The CDR3 runs 14 residues.

The J gene is TRBJ2-5, the V gene TRBV10-3; tentatively, D is TRBD1 or TRBD2 (5 bases each). Near its end, the DNA agrees better with TRBJ2-7, so the J call may be wrong. The CDR3 contains 15 residues. Per germline, CDR1 ENHRY and CDR2 SYGVKD. This chain's CDR3 is CAISESGAEGGEQYF. The CDR3, as DNA: TGTGCCATCAGTGAGTCAGGGGCCGAAGGAGGCGAGCAGTACTTC.

V usage is TRBV6-6 and J usage is TRBJ1-5; D not resolved. The CDR3 runs to 14 residues. Germline V gives CDR1 MNHNY, CDR2 SVGAGI (reference sequence). Deletions cut 5 bases from V and 7 bases from J, with 15 bases between. CDR3 sequence (DNA): TGTGCCAGCAGTAAGGCAGGTGCTCGGCAGCCCCAGCATTTT. Encoded protein: CASSKAGARQPQHF.

This clonotype was counted between two and nine times. This chain joins TRBV28 and TRBJ2-7; no firm D call. Between the trimmed V and J ends, which lost 6 bases and 0 bases, there was a span of 3 bases. This CDR3 has 11 amino acids. The germline gives CDR1 MDHEN, CDR2 SYDVKM. For the CDR3, the DNA is TGTGCCAGCAGGATCTCCTACGAGCAGTACTTC. As protein: CASRISYEQYF. Together with reference TRBV28 and TRBJ2-7, the CDR3 gives the full variable domain: DVKVTQSSRYLVKRTGEKVFLECVQDMDHENMFWYRQDPGLGLRLIYFSYDVKMKEKGDIPEGYSVSREKKERFSLILESASTNQTSMYLCASRISYEQYFGPGTRLTVT.

Details on this clonotype: The junction differs from germline at one of its ends, possibly a read error. V and J are TRBV11-2 and TRBJ2-7; D is perhaps TRBD2 (6 bases). The CDR3 loop spans 15 amino acids. Germline CDR1 reads SGHAT; CDR2 reads FQNNGV. The CDR3 is CASSKTTGAFYGQYF. The CDR3 region has the DNA TGTGCCAGCTCCAAAACTACGGGAGCGTTCTACGGGCAGTACTTC.

The J gene is TRBJ1-2, the V gene TRBV7-9; D ambiguous. Trimming stripped 5 bases from V and 5 bases from J, with 12 bases between. Looked up from germline, CDR1 is SEHNR and CDR2 is FQNEAQ (reference sequence). The CDR3 sequence is 13 residues long. The DNA of the CDR3 is TGTGCCAGCAGCCCACCCCTCGGGTATGGCTACACCTTC. This translates into CASSPPLGYGYTF.

This clonotype was seen a handful of times. The gene calls are TRBV4-3 and TRBJ2-3; TRBD1 agrees at 7 bases. The J segment lost 0 bases and the V segment lost 4 bases, leaving 4 bases of the junction unmatched. Germline loops: CDR1 LGHNA, CDR2 YSLEER. The CDR3 runs 15 residues. The DNA of the CDR3 is TGCGCCAGCAGCCTAGGGACAGAAAGCACAGATACGCAGTATTTT. Translating gives CASSLGTESTDTQYF.

This clonotype has a handful of counts. The chain couples TRBV9 to TRBJ2-1; possibly TRBD2 for D (6 bases). The CDR3 runs 14 residues. V was shortened by 2 bases and J by 7 bases, with 13 bases between the two germline ends. CDR1 is SGDLS, CDR2 YYNGEE, per germline. CDR3 loop: CASSVSGSGNEQFF. For the CDR3, the DNA is TGTGCCAGCAGCGTTAGTGGGAGCGGGAATGAGCAGTTCTTC.

This clonotype was found a few times. The chain carries TRBV6-6 and TRBJ1-6, with 8 bases that match TRBD1. The CDR3 length is 15 residues. Germline CDR1 reads MNHNY; CDR2 reads SVGAGI (reference sequence). After removal of 6 bases from V and 6 bases from J, the junction contained 7 bases not matched to a gene. The CDR3 protein is CASRPTGDGNSPLHF. In DNA form, the CDR3 reads TGTGCCAGCAGACCGACAGGGGACGGTAATTCACCCCTCCACTTT.

The CDR3 nucleotides read TGTGCCATCGCCCGACAGGTATCAGAGACCCAGTACTTC. This encodes CAIARQVSETQYF. This sequence joins TRBV10-3 and TRBJ2-5, with D possibly being TRBD1 (6 bases). Trimming stripped 8 bases from V and 4 bases from J, with 14 bases between. The germline V gene encodes CDR1 ENHRY and CDR2 SYGVKD. CDR3 size: 13 residues.

This clonotype occurred many times. This rearrangement joins TRBV29-1 to TRBJ2-3; TRBD2 aligns across 10 bases. CDR3 length equals 14 residues. With 3 bases clipped from V and 4 bases from J, the junction kept 4 bases outside the gene matches. The germline CDR1 and CDR2 sequences are SQVTM and ANQGSEA. In nucleotides, the CDR3 is TGCAGCGTTGATGGACTAGCGGCCTCAGATACGCAGTATTTT. It specifies CSVDGLAASDTQYF.

The CDR3 here is CASSQEKGTDTQYF. For the CDR3, the DNA is TGTGCCAGCAGCCAAGAGAAGGGGACAGATACGCAGTATTTT. The chain links TRBV4-2 to TRBJ2-3; D perhaps matches TRBD1 (5 bases). The CDR3 consists of 14 residues. The V end was cut by 0 bases, the J end by 3 bases, with 7 bases between. CDR1 and CDR2 from the germline V gene are LGHNA and YNFKEQ.

This clonotype was counted only a few times. V gene TRBV20-1 combines with J gene TRBJ2-7; 11 bases fit TRBD2. V was clipped by 6 bases and J by 3 bases; unmatched bases: 7. The CDR3 has 14 amino acids. Germline-derived CDR1 and CDR2 are DFQATT and SNEGSKA (reference sequence). The chain's CDR3 is CSASLAGGYYEQYF. CDR3 nucleotides: TGCAGTGCCTCCTTAGCGGGAGGGTACTACGAGCAGTACTTC.

A few counts support this clonotype. The chain combines TRBV3-1 with TRBJ2-5, with 9 nucleotides matching TRBD2. Losses at the gene ends were 1 base for V and 2 bases for J; bases not matched to a gene: 8. CDR1 is LGHDT and CDR2 is YNNKEL in the germline V gene (reference sequence). The CDR3 has 17 residues. The CDR3 DNA follows: TGTGCCAGCAGCCAAGGGAAGGCTAGCGGGGCACAAGAGACCCAGTACTTC. Translated, it gives CASSQGKASGAQETQYF.

This clonotype was counted a single time. A junction boundary mismatches the germline segment, possibly from a read error. V and J are TRBV7-9 and TRBJ2-7; 14 nucleotides agree with TRBD2. This CDR3 has 17 residues. The germline V gene has CDR1 SEHNR and CDR2 FQNEAQ (reference sequence). The CDR3 loop reads CASSSLPGLAGVYGQYF. CDR3 in DNA: TGTGCCAGCAGCTCTCTCCCGGGACTAGCGGGAGTATACGGGCAGTACTTC.

V and J are TRBV20-1 and TRBJ2-7; D may match TRBD1 or TRBD2 (5 bases each). Per the germline V gene, CDR1 is DFQATT and CDR2 is SNEGSKA (reference sequence). Trimming left V 0 bases short and J 7 bases short, with 22 bases between. The CDR3 runs to 16 residues. CDR3 nucleotides: TGCAGTGCTAGAGATTCTGGGGGAGTGGGCTATGGGGAGCAGTACTTC. This gives the protein CSARDSGGVGYGEQYF.

A single count supports this clonotype. CDR3 in amino acids: CASSKWANGYEQYF. In nucleotides, the CDR3 is TGTGCCAGCAGTAAGTGGGCGAATGGTTACGAGCAGTACTTC. The gene calls are TRBV6-2 or TRBV6-3 and TRBJ2-5; no clear D. The end of the DNA is better explained by TRBJ2-7, so the J call may be wrong. Germline CDR1 MNHEY, CDR2 SVGEGT. The CDR3 runs to 14 residues.

This clonotype has ten or more counts. The chain has TRBV4-1 and TRBJ2-3; 9 bases match TRBD2. This CDR3 spans 16 amino acids. Per the germline V gene, CDR1 is MGHRA and CDR2 is YSYEKL. V lost 1 base, J lost 0 bases, and 2 bases stayed unmatched. The CDR3 coding sequence is TGCGCCAGCAGCCAAGGGGCGGGAGGGAGCACAGATACGCAGTATTTT. This gives the protein CASSQGAGGSTDTQYF.

The genes are TRBV29-1 and TRBJ2-5; no firm D call. Per germline, CDR1 SQVTM and CDR2 ANQGSEA. V lost 5 bases and J lost 7, with 14 bases in between. The CDR3 has 12 residues. CDR3 in amino acids: CSVNPAGGTQYF. As DNA, the CDR3 is TGCAGCGTTAATCCGGCCGGCGGGACCCAGTACTTC. Variable domain in full (rest from reference TRBV29-1 and TRBJ2-5): SAVISQKPSRDICQRGTSLTIQCQVDSQVTMMFWYRQQPGQSLTLIATANQGSEATYESGFVIDKFPISRPNLTFSTLTVSNMSPEDSSIYLCSVNPAGGTQYFGPGTRLLVL.

The chain combines TRBV7-2 with TRBJ2-7; 11 nucleotides align to TRBD2. The CDR3 spans 16 residues. J was trimmed by 9 bases and V by 4 bases; bases with no gene match: 14. Germline V gives CDR1 SGHTA, CDR2 FQGNSA. The CDR3 reads CASSSGGLAGSLGQYF. The DNA of the CDR3 is TGTGCCAGCAGCTCCGGCGGACTAGCGGGCTCCTTGGGGCAGTACTTC.

The V gene is TRBV4-3, the J gene TRBJ2-7; 9 bases agree with TRBD2. The germline V gene has CDR1 LGHNA and CDR2 YSLEER. This CDR3 is built from 15 residues. The trim removed 1 base at V and 7 bases at J, leaving 8 bases unmatched. In DNA form, the CDR3 reads TGCGCCAGCAGCCAAGGGAGGACTAGCGTTTATGAGCAGTACTTC. Its translation is CASSQGRTSVYEQYF.

The chain uses TRBV12-3 or TRBV12-4 and TRBJ2-4, with no clear D. V gave up 3 bases and J gave up 5 bases, with 8 bases separating them. The CDR3 covers 13 residues. CDR3 sequence: CASSFQAENIQYF. For the CDR3, the DNA is TGTGCCAGCAGTTTCCAGGCGGAAAACATTCAGTACTTC.

CDR3 sequence (DNA): TGTGCCAGCTCACCACCGGTCCTCGGCACCGGGGAGCTGTTTTTT. Its translation is CASSPPVLGTGELFF. The chain links TRBV18 to TRBJ2-2, with D unresolved. CDR1 is KGHSH and CDR2 is LQKENI in the germline V gene. V gave up 0 bases and J gave up 4 bases, with 9 bases separating them. The CDR3 is made up of 15 amino acids.

The chain is built from TRBV20-1 and TRBJ2-4; weak D call: TRBD2 (6 bases). The J call may be incorrect, as the DNA end agrees better with TRBJ2-7. CDR1 DFQATT and CDR2 SNEGSKA come from the germline V gene (reference sequence). The CDR3 covers 13 residues. CDR3 sequence reads: CSATTGRIDEQYF. The CDR3 bases are TGCAGTGCGACTACCGGGAGAATCGACGAGCAGTACTTC.

The genes are TRBV7-3 and TRBJ1-1; 7 bases align to TRBD1. Germline loops: CDR1 SGHTA, CDR2 FQGTGA. The CDR3 totals 15 residues. The J segment lost 1 base and the V segment lost 2 bases, leaving 4 bases of the junction unmatched. The CDR3 DNA is TGTGCCAGCAGCTTAGAGGGGGCAGCGAACACTGAAGCTTTCTTT. This translates into CASSLEGAANTEAFF.

This chain joins TRBV12-3 or TRBV12-4 and TRBJ1-1; no firm D call. This CDR3 comprises 14 residues. Trimming removed 3 bases at V and 0 bases at J, with 8 bases between. The CDR3 loop is CASSLNSMNTEAFF. The CDR3 DNA reads TGTGCCAGCAGTTTGAACAGCATGAACACTGAAGCTTTCTTT.